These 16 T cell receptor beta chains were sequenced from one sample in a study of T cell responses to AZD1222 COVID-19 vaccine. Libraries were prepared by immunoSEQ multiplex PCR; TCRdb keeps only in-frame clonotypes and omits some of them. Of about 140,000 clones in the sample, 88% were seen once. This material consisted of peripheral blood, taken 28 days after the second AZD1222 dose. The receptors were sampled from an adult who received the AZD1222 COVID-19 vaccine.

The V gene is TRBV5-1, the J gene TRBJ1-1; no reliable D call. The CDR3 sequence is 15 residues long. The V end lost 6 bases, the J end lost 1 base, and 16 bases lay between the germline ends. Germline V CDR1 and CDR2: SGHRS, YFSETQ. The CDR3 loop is CASTPTPTQNTEAFF. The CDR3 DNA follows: TGCGCCAGCACCCCGACCCCCACACAGAACACTGAAGCTTTCTTT.

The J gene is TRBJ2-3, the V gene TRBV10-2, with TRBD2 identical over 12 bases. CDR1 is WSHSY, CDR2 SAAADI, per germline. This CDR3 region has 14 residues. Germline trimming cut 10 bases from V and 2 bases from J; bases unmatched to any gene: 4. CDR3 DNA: TGCGCCACCACTAGCGGGAGGAACACAGATACGCAGTATTTT. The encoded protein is CATTSGRNTDTQYF.

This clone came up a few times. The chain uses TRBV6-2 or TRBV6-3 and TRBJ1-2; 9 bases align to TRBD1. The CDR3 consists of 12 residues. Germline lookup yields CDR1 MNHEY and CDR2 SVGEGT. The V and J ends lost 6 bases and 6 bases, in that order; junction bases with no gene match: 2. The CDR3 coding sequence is TGTGCCAGCAGCCGGACAGGGGATGGCTACACCTTC. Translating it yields CASSRTGDGYTF.

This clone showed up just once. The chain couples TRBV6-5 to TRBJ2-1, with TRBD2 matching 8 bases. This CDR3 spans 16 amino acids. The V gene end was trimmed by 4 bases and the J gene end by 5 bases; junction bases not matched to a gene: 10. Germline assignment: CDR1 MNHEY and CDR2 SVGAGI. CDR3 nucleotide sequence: TGTGCCAGCAGTTCGCCGGGACTAGTGTCCCACAATGAGCAGTTCTTC. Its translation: CASSSPGLVSHNEQFF.

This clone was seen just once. The CDR3 region is CASSEWNNQPQHF. DNA of the CDR3: TGCGCCAGCAGTGAGTGGAACAATCAGCCCCAGCATTTT. The chain couples TRBV10-2 to TRBJ1-5; no definite D call. The CDR3 is 13 residues long. V lost 1 base and J 3 bases, leaving 4 bases between the germline ends. Germline assignment: CDR1 WSHSY and CDR2 SAAADI.

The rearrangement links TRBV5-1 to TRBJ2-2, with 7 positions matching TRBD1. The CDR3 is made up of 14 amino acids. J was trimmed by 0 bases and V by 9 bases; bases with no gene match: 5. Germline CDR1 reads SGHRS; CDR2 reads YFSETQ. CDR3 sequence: CATTGTANTGELFF. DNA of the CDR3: TGCGCCACGACAGGGACCGCGAACACCGGGGAGCTGTTTTTT.

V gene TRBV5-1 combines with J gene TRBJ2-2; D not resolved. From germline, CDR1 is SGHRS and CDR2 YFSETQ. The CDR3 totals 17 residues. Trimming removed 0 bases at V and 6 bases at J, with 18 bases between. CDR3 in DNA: TGCGCCAGCAGCTTGGAGGTTGGCAGGCCCCAACCCGGGGAGCTGTTTTTT. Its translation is CASSLEVGRPQPGELFF.

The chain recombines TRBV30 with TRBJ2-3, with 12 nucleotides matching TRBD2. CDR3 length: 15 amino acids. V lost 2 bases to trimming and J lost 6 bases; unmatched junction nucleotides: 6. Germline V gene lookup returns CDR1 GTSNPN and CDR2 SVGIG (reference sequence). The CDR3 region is CAWSKTSGGADTQYF. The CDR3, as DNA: TGTGCCTGGAGTAAGACTAGCGGGGGCGCGGATACGCAGTATTTT.

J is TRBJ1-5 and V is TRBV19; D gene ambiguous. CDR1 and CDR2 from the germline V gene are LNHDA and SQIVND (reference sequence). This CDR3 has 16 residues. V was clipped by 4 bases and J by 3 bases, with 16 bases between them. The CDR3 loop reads CASSTPYPGLNQPQHF. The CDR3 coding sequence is TGTGCCAGTAGTACGCCGTATCCAGGTCTCAATCAGCCCCAGCATTTT. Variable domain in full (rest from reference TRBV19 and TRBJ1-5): DGGITQSPKYLFRKEGQNVTLSCEQNLNHDAMYWYRQDPGQGLRLIYYSQIVNDFQKGDIAEGYSVSREKKESFPLTVTSAQKNPTAFYLCASSTPYPGLNQPQHFGDGTRLSIL.

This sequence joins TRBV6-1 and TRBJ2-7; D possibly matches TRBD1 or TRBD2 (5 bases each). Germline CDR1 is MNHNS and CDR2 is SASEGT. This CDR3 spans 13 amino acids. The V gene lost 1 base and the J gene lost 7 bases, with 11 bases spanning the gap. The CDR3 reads CASSEVRGREQYF. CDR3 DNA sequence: TGTGCCAGCAGTGAAGTTCGGGGACGAGAGCAGTACTTC.

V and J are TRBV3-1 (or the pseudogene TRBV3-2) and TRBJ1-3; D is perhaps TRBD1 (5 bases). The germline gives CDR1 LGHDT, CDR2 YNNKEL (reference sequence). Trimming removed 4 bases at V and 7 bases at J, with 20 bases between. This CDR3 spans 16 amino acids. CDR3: CASSLGPGALGNTIYF. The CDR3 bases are TGTGCCAGCAGCCTCGGCCCCGGGGCCCTCGGGAACACCATATATTTT.

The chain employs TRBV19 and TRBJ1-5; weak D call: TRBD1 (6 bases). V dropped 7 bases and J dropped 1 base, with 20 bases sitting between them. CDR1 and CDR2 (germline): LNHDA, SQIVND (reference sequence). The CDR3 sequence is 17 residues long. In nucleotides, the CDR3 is TGTGCCAGTACTCCCCCCGGGGGCTGGAAAAGCAATCAGCCCCAGCATTTT. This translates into CASTPPGGWKSNQPQHF. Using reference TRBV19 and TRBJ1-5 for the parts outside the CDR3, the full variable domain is DGGITQSPKYLFRKEGQNVTLSCEQNLNHDAMYWYRQDPGQGLRLIYYSQIVNDFQKGDIAEGYSVSREKKESFPLTVTSAQKNPTAFYLCASTPPGGWKSNQPQHFGDGTRLSIL.

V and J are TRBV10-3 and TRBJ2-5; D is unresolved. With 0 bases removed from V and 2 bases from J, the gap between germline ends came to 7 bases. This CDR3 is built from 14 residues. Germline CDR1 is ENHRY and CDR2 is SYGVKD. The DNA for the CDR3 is TGTGCCATCAGTGAGTCCCAGATTCAAGAGACCCAGTACTTC. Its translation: CAISESQIQETQYF.

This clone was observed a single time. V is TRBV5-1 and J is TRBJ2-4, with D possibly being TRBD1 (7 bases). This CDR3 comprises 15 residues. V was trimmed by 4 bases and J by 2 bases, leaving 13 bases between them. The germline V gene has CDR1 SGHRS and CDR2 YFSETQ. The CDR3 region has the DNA TGCGCCAGCAGCCCCAGGGGGGACCCCAAAAACATTCAGTACTTC. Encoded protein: CASSPRGDPKNIQYF.

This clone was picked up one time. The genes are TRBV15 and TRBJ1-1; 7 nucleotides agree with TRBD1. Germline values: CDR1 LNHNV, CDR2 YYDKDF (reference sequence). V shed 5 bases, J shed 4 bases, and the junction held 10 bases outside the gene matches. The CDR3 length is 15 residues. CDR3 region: CATSRRQGVGTEAFF. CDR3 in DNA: TGTGCCACCAGCCGGAGACAGGGAGTAGGCACTGAAGCTTTCTTT.

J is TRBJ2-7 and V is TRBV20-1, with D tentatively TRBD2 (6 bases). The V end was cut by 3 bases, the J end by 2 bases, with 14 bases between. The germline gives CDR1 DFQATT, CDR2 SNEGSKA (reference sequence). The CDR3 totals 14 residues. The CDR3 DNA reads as TGCAGTGCTAGTGACTATAGCGGCCCCTACGAGCAGTACTTC. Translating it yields CSASDYSGPYEQYF.